Below are 5 T cell receptor beta chains sequenced from a single sample in a study of T cells in pancreatic ductal adenocarcinoma. Here immunoSEQ multiplex PCR was the method, and the copy in TCRdb shows in-frame clones only, minus some. The data hold approximately 9,400 clones, with 67% observed a single time. The selected patients with pancreatic ductal adenocarcinoma had surgery but no neoadjuvant therapy. The sample was pancreatic tumor tissue. Receptor source: a human donor with pancreatic ductal adenocarcinoma.

This clone qualifies as large. The chain carries TRBV19 and TRBJ1-2; D remains unclear. Germline V gene lookup returns CDR1 LNHDA and CDR2 SQIVND (reference sequence). This CDR3 contains 13 residues. With 3 bases removed from V and 10 bases from J, the gap between germline ends came to 15 bases. CDR3 region: CASSIPGVMDYTF. The DNA of the CDR3 is TGTGCCAGTAGTATCCCCGGGGTGATGGACTACACCTTC.

The rearrangement uses TRBV5-1 and TRBJ2-2; D is undetermined. Germline CDR1 and CDR2: SGHRS and YFSETQ. Trimming left V 4 bases short and J 4 bases short, with 11 bases between. There are 14 residues in the CDR3. CDR3 sequence reads: CASSVPNPTGELFF. In DNA, the CDR3 is TGCGCCAGCAGCGTCCCAAATCCCACCGGGGAGCTGTTTTTT.

The chain employs TRBV15 and TRBJ1-3; D is undetermined. The CDR3 loop spans 15 amino acids. The germline gives CDR1 LNHNV, CDR2 YYDKDF (reference sequence). The V end was cut by 0 bases, the J end by 2 bases, with 8 bases between. The CDR3 sequence: CATSRDLRAGNTIYF. DNA for the CDR3: TGTGCCACCAGCAGAGATCTGAGGGCTGGAAACACCATATATTTT. Full variable domain (outside the CDR3, taken from reference TRBV15 and TRBJ1-3): DAMVIQNPRYQVTQFGKPVTLSCSQTLNHNVMYWYQQKSSQAPKLLFHYYDKDFNNEADTPDNFQSRRPNTSFCFLDIRSPGLGDTAMYLCATSRDLRAGNTIYFGEGSWLTVV.

This sequence joins TRBV7-8 and TRBJ2-3; 7 nucleotides align to TRBD2. In germline, CDR1 is SGHVS, CDR2 FQNEAQ. This CDR3 contains 18 residues. With V trimmed by 2 bases and J by 0 bases, 11 bases remained unmatched. The CDR3 DNA reads as TGTGCCAGCAGCTTACCTATAGCGGGCCCAGTCAGCACAGATACGCAGTATTTT. It encodes CASSLPIAGPVSTDTQYF.

The rearrangement joins TRBV7-3 to TRBJ2-3; D remains ambiguous. The CDR3 is 13 amino acids. Germline V gene data show CDR1 as SGHTA and CDR2 as FQGTGA. V lost 4 bases to trimming and J lost 1 base, with 6 bases between them. Here the CDR3 DNA reads TGTGCCAGCAGCTCACGAGGCACAGATACGCAGTATTTT. Translation: CASSSRGTDTQYF.